Shown below are 17 T cell receptor beta chains from a single sample sequenced in a study of shared clonotypes between healthy human individuals. TCRdb keeps only in-frame clones here, not all; method: immunoSEQ multiplex PCR. The table includes some 1,600,000 clones, 98% detected once. Source material: naive CD4+ T cells sorted from blood. The subset: CD45RA+ positively selected. These receptors all come from a young man in good health.

This chain uses TRBV29-1 with TRBJ1-2; 8 bases line up with TRBD1. Germline trimming cut 7 bases from V and 6 bases from J; bases unmatched to any gene: 7. The CDR3 length is 12 residues. Looked up from germline, CDR1 is SQVTM and CDR2 is ANQGSEA. CDR3 loop: CSGKQGGHGYTF. The CDR3 DNA follows: TGCAGCGGGAAACAGGGGGGTCATGGCTACACCTTC.

V and J are TRBV5-1 and TRBJ2-5; possibly TRBD1 for D (6 bases). V lost 1 base, J lost 2 bases, and 12 bases lay in between. The CDR3 consists of 15 residues. The germline V gene has CDR1 SGHRS and CDR2 YFSETQ. Here the CDR3 DNA reads TGCGCCAGCAGCTTGCCCCAGGGGAGTCAAGAGACCCAGTACTTC. Translating it yields CASSLPQGSQETQYF.

This rearrangement joins TRBV2 to TRBJ2-7; 8 bases fit TRBD1. Germline CDR1 is SNHLY and CDR2 is FYNNEI. CDR3 size: 15 residues. Germline trimming cut 5 bases from V and 3 bases from J; bases unmatched to any gene: 9. The DNA for the CDR3 is TGTGCCAGCAGTAGGGCCGGGACAGGAGGCTACGAGCAGTACTTC. This gives the protein CASSRAGTGGYEQYF.

The CDR3 region is CASKGSYEQYF. The DNA of the CDR3 is TGTGCCAGCAAAGGGTCCTACGAGCAGTACTTC. The chain joins TRBV28 to TRBJ2-7, with D uncertain. Trimming pared 7 bases from V and 1 base from J, leaving 5 bases between. The CDR3 runs 11 residues. Germline loops: CDR1 MDHEN, CDR2 SYDVKM.

The gene calls are TRBV5-4 and TRBJ2-1; D is unresolved. Trimming shortened V by 4 bases and J by 6 bases, and 11 bases separated the two germline ends. CDR3 length: 13 residues. The germline gives CDR1 SGHNT, CDR2 YYREEE (reference sequence). The CDR3 nucleotides read TGTGCCAGCAGCGGAACACAGATCAATGAGCAGTTCTTC. This codes for CASSGTQINEQFF.

The chain combines TRBV7-9 with TRBJ1-2; D remains ambiguous. The CDR3 length is 15 residues. In germline, CDR1 is SEHNR, CDR2 FQNEAQ (reference sequence). Trimming removed 5 bases at V and 4 bases at J, with 17 bases between. The CDR3 spells CASSPFSGGSYGYTF. The CDR3 region has the DNA TGTGCCAGCAGCCCCTTTTCGGGCGGAAGCTATGGCTACACCTTC.

The chain has TRBV5-1 and TRBJ2-7; TRBD2 aligns across 13 bases. Germline V gene lookup returns CDR1 SGHRS and CDR2 YFSETQ. J lost 2 bases, V lost 4 bases, and 12 bases had no gene match. The CDR3 extends over 18 amino acids. CDR3 nucleotide sequence: TGCGCCAGCAGCCTACGGACTAGCGGGAGTGTATTTACCTACGAGCAGTACTTC. Amino acid sequence: CASSLRTSGSVFTYEQYF.

This clone was observed a single time. The V gene is TRBV5-4, the J gene TRBJ2-3; D may be TRBD1 (5 bases). Germline values: CDR1 SGHNT, CDR2 YYREEE (reference sequence). V lost 9 bases and J 3 bases, leaving 20 bases between the germline ends. There are 15 residues in the CDR3. CDR3 amino acids: CATLSGGASTDTQYF. CDR3 nucleotide sequence: TGTGCCACCCTCTCTGGTGGGGCCAGTACAGATACGCAGTATTTT. Combining the CDR3 with reference TRBV5-4 and TRBJ2-3 gives the whole variable domain ETGVTQSPTHLIKTRGQQVTLRCSSQSGHNTVSWYQQALGQGPQFIFQYYREEENGRGNFPPRFSGLQFPNYSSELNVNALELDDSALYLCATLSGGASTDTQYFGPGTRLTVL.

V is TRBV6-5 and J is TRBJ1-1; possible D gene TRBD1, 5 bases. CDR3 size: 14 residues. The germline CDR1 and CDR2 sequences are MNHEY and SVGAGI. Trimming took off 5 bases at V and 8 bases at J, with 18 bases between the two ends. CDR3 sequence (DNA): TGTGCCAGCAGTCGTACACCAGGGATTCCCGAAGCTTTCTTT. It encodes CASSRTPGIPEAFF.

The CDR3 region is CASSARQAIGYEQYF. In DNA form, the CDR3 reads TGTGCCAGCAGCGCCAGACAGGCGATTGGCTACGAGCAGTACTTC. This rearrangement joins TRBV11-2 to TRBJ2-7, with D possibly TRBD1 on 6 matching bases. The CDR3 covers 15 residues. CDR1 is SGHAT, CDR2 FQNNGV, per germline. Trimming took 5 bases from V and 3 from J, leaving 17 bases between them.

The gene calls are TRBV7-9 and TRBJ2-2; D gene ambiguous. V lost 6 bases and J lost 2, with 10 bases in between. The CDR3 runs 14 residues. Per germline, CDR1 SEHNR and CDR2 FQNEAQ (reference sequence). Here the CDR3 reads CASSRRTNTGELFF. The CDR3 DNA reads as TGTGCCAGCAGTCGTCGGACCAACACCGGGGAGCTGTTTTTT.

This rearrangement joins TRBV18 to TRBJ2-7; 9 bases are a match to TRBD1. The CDR3 runs 16 residues. Trimming took 3 bases from V and 6 from J; bases not matched to a gene: 12. The V gene's germline CDR1 is KGHSH and CDR2 LQKENI. The DNA for the CDR3 is TGTGCCAGCTCACCCCGGGACAGGGTTCGGTATCCCGAGCAGTACTTC. Encoded protein: CASSPRDRVRYPEQYF.

The V gene is TRBV11-2, the J gene TRBJ2-3; 7 bases fit TRBD2. Losses at the gene ends were 3 bases for V and 6 bases for J; bases not matched to a gene: 9. The CDR3 has 15 residues. Germline lookup yields CDR1 SGHAT and CDR2 FQNNGV. The chain's CDR3 is CASSFLVGGPDTQYF. The CDR3 nucleotides are TGTGCCAGCAGCTTTTTGGTGGGAGGGCCTGATACGCAGTATTTT.

CDR3: CASSPETTAYEQYF. The CDR3 DNA reads TGTGCCAGCAGCCCGGAGACTACCGCCTACGAGCAGTACTTC. The V and J genes are TRBV4-2 and TRBJ2-7, with D tentatively TRBD2 (5 bases). Germline assignment: CDR1 LGHNA and CDR2 YNFKEQ. The CDR3 runs to 14 residues. V gave up 4 bases and J gave up 2 bases, with 12 bases separating them.

This chain uses TRBV2 with TRBJ2-5; D is possibly TRBD1 (6 bases). CDR1 and CDR2 from the germline V gene are SNHLY and FYNNEI. V lost 3 bases and J lost 5, with 16 bases in between. This CDR3 has 15 amino acids. The CDR3 coding sequence is TGTGCCAGCAGTGAGGGGTCCCGGGACATGGAGACCCAGTACTTC. This sequence encodes CASSEGSRDMETQYF.

Only one count was recorded for this clone. The chain couples TRBV29-1 to TRBJ1-1; D gene ambiguous. The CDR3 consists of 13 residues. CDR1 and CDR2 (germline): SQVTM, ANQGSEA. Trimming removed 7 bases at V and 5 bases at J, with 17 bases between. CDR3 amino acids: CSAELKGRTEAFF. Here the CDR3 DNA reads TGCAGCGCCGAACTTAAGGGTCGGACTGAAGCTTTCTTT.

The chain recombines TRBV27 with TRBJ2-3; a weak D match, TRBD1 (7 bases). The CDR3 sequence is 17 residues long. Germline CDR1 MNHEY, CDR2 SMNVEV (reference sequence). The V and J ends lost 3 bases and 2 bases respectively, with 18 bases between them. This chain's CDR3 is CASSFSGGRFYTDTQYF. CDR3 coding DNA: TGTGCCAGCAGTTTCTCAGGGGGGAGGTTTTACACAGATACGCAGTATTTT.